This T cell receptor (beta chain) was retrieved from a study of shared T cell receptors in the human thymus. This clone showed up just once. Germline CDR1 is SGHRS and CDR2 is YFSETQ. The CDR3 has 19 amino acids. Unmatched junction bases numbered 7, after V lost 0 bases and J lost 0 bases. Sequencing used immunoSEQ multiplex PCR; TCRdb keeps in-frame clones, though not all of them. The table has roughly 700,000 clones, 88% seen once; the top ten hold 0.0095% to 0.012%. The data were also submitted as part of a second study, on human thymus T cells. According to that study: Donors consisted of healthy Finnish infants (having corrective surgery for congenital heart defects). Thymus was obtained from resections taken during corrective heart surgery. The related literature has documented a marked overlap of thymic repertoires among unrelated individuals.

Sample: thymocytes. The chain has TRBV5-1 and TRBJ2-1, with TRBD2 identical over 12 bases. The TCR comes from a boy under three years old with a congenital heart defect. The CDR3 spells CASSLAASGRGTSYNEQFF. CDR3 nucleotide sequence: TGCGCCAGCAGCTTGGCGGCTAGCGGGAGGGGAACCTCCTACAATGAGCAGTTCTTC.